The source of this TCR beta chain is a study of type 1 regulatory T cells. TCRdb reanalysed the reads using MiXCR and keeps one entry per CDR3 protein. This sample has 90,000 to 100,000 distinct CDR3 sequences; roughly 30% occur once, and the top ten carry less than 2.5%. There are many counts of this clonotype. V dropped 7 bases and J dropped 5 bases, with 12 bases sitting between them. The CDR3 is 13 residues long. The gene calls are TRBV12-3 or TRBV12-4 and TRBJ1-5; the D is unclear. This TCR derives from a human donor in good health. Sequenced: CD4+ T cells, either the whole sample or a sorted fraction (not recorded which). Here the CDR3 reads CASTGGRYQPQHF. DNA for the CDR3: TGTGCCAGCACCGGAGGGCGATATCAGCCCCAGCATTTT.